This T cell receptor beta chain was obtained from a study of response to subunit inactivated influenza vaccine. Study results and caveats: The authors proposed limited new T cell recruitment per seasonal influenza vaccination.

TCRdb recomputed calls from the RT-PCR reads with MiXCR, one row per CDR3 protein. Of hundreds of thousands of distinct CDR3 sequences listed, 12% to 15% are singletons. To note about this clonotype: Its cognate antigen is unknown.

In germline, CDR1 is MDHEN, CDR2 SYDVKM. The V gene end was trimmed by 5 bases and the J gene end by 3 bases; junction bases not matched to a gene: 3. The CDR3 consists of 15 residues. The chain joins TRBV28 to TRBJ2-7, with 14 positions matching TRBD2. The material sequenced was PBMCs from blood, taken 14 to 15 days before vaccination. This clonotype was obtained from a man aged 45-60 years who received an inactivated influenza vaccine. CDR3 amino acids: CASSGTSGSFYEQYF. The CDR3 coding sequence is TGTGCCAGCAGTGGGACTAGCGGGAGCTTCTACGAGCAGTACTTC.